Shown below are 25 T cell receptor beta chains from a single sample sequenced in a study of breast tumors, draining lymph nodes, adjacent tissues. Samples came from axillary lymph nodes draining the breast cancer. TCRdb passed the multiplex PCR reads through MiXCR, listing each CDR3 protein once. The table shows 180,000 or so distinct CDR3 sequences, with around 33% occurring only once. The sequencing sample was made of axillary lymph node tissue. The receptors derive from a female donor with breast cancer. Some clones in this sample may be carry-over from other donors' samples.

Worth noting for this clonotype: A read error may account for a junction end that differs from germline. V gene TRBV25-1 combines with J gene TRBJ1-4; the match to TRBD1 covers 8 bases. The CDR3 has 14 residues. Germline values: CDR1 MGHDK, CDR2 SYGVNS. The CDR3 bases are TGTGCCAGCAATTCCGACAGGGGCCGTGAAAAAATGTTTTTT. It encodes CASNSDRGREKMFF.

At least ten counts were recorded for this clonotype. The rearrangement links TRBV20-1 to TRBJ1-5; D ambiguous. The V end lost 1 base, the J end lost 4 bases, and 11 bases lay between the germline ends. CDR1 and CDR2 from the germline V gene are DFQATT and SNEGSKA (reference sequence). The CDR3 consists of 14 residues. The CDR3 here is CSARASTSNQPQHF. CDR3 DNA sequence: TGCAGTGCTAGAGCCTCTACCTCAAATCAGCCCCAGCATTTT.

The chain links TRBV7-3 to TRBJ2-7, with TRBD2 identical over 7 bases. The germline V gene encodes CDR1 SGHTA and CDR2 FQGTGA. This CDR3 comprises 12 residues. J gave up 3 bases and V 6 bases, and 2 bases lay outside the gene matches. The CDR3 loop reads CASSGGGYEQYF. The CDR3 DNA reads as TGTGCCAGCAGTGGGGGGGGCTACGAGCAGTACTTC.

This clonotype was recorded at least ten times. The rearrangement joins TRBV2 to TRBJ2-1; 9 bases fit TRBD2. V gave up 4 bases and J gave up 7 bases; unmatched junction bases: 8. The CDR3 has 15 residues. Per the germline V gene, CDR1 is SNHLY and CDR2 is FYNNEI. CDR3 nucleotide sequence: TGTGCCAGCAGTGGTATAGCGGGAGCGGGGAATGAGCAGTTCTTC. It codes for CASSGIAGAGNEQFF.

The rearrangement joins TRBV12-5 to TRBJ2-3, with 12 positions matching TRBD2. Looked up from germline, CDR1 is LGHNT and CDR2 is FRNRAP. The CDR3 runs 15 residues. V was pared by 5 bases and J by 1 base, with 1 base of the junction left unmatched. The CDR3 loop reads CASGRTSGGTDTQYF. The CDR3 bases are TGTGCTAGTGGTCGGACTAGCGGGGGCACAGATACGCAGTATTTT.

The chain employs TRBV18 and TRBJ1-1; D ambiguous. The germline CDR1 and CDR2 sequences are KGHSH and LQKENI. This CDR3 is 16 amino acids long. V dropped 4 bases and J dropped 0 bases, with 15 bases sitting between them. CDR3 coding DNA: TGTGCCAGCTCACAGCGGATGGGATTCATGAACACTGAAGCTTTCTTT. It translates to CASSQRMGFMNTEAFF. Full variable domain (missing parts from reference TRBV18 and TRBJ1-1): NAGVMQNPRHLVRRRGQEARLRCSPMKGHSHVYWYRQLPEEGLKFMVYLQKENIIDESGMPKERFSAEFPKEGPSILRIQQVVRGDSAAYFCASSQRMGFMNTEAFFGQGTRLTVV.

This clonotype occurred many times. The chain uses TRBV29-1 and TRBJ2-5; 11 positions match TRBD2. Germline CDR1 SQVTM, CDR2 ANQGSEA. The CDR3 sequence is 16 residues long. DNA of the CDR3: TGCAGGTATCCGGGGACTAGCGGAGACTACCAAGAGACCCAGTACTTC. Translation: CRYPGTSGDYQETQYF.

There are a few counts of this clonotype. This sequence joins TRBV5-6 and TRBJ1-1; the match to TRBD1 covers 7 bases. This CDR3 has 14 amino acids. Germline V gene data show CDR1 as SGHDT and CDR2 as YYEEEE. The V gene end was trimmed by 4 bases and the J gene end by 4 bases; junction bases not matched to a gene: 7. The CDR3 is CASSAGTAATEAFF. CDR3 nucleotide sequence: TGTGCCAGCAGCGCCGGGACAGCGGCCACTGAAGCTTTCTTT.

The rearrangement uses TRBV7-9 and TRBJ1-4, with D possibly TRBD1 on 5 matching bases. Trimming removed 1 base at V and 8 bases at J, with 14 bases between. The CDR3 extends over 15 amino acids. The V gene's germline CDR1 is SEHNR and CDR2 FQNEAQ (reference sequence). The CDR3 spells CASSLGPGRGEKLFF. The CDR3, as DNA: TGTGCCAGCAGCTTAGGACCGGGACGAGGGGAAAAACTGTTTTTT.

V is TRBV20-1 and J is TRBJ1-5; D is undetermined. From germline, CDR1 is DFQATT and CDR2 SNEGSKA (reference sequence). Trimming stripped 5 bases from V and 9 bases from J, with 20 bases between. This CDR3 contains 14 residues. DNA of the CDR3: TGCAGTGCTCGGGGAGGCTCCTACAATGCGCCCCAGCATTTT. Amino acid sequence: CSARGGSYNAPQHF.

Ten or more counts support this clonotype. The rearrangement joins TRBV20-1 to TRBJ2-7; the D is unclear. CDR1 and CDR2 (germline): DFQATT, SNEGSKA (reference sequence). Trimming took off 0 bases at V and 7 bases at J, with 19 bases between the two ends. CDR3 length equals 15 residues. The chain's CDR3 is CSARDIQASLGEQYF. As DNA, the CDR3 is TGCAGTGCTAGAGATATCCAGGCCAGCCTGGGAGAGCAGTACTTC.

This chain links TRBV29-1 with TRBJ2-7; 8 bases match TRBD1. Per the germline V gene, CDR1 is SQVTM and CDR2 is ANQGSEA. V lost 2 bases and J lost 7; bases outside the gene matches: 10. The CDR3 runs 14 residues. The chain's CDR3 is CSVEITAGGLEQYF. The CDR3 DNA reads TGCAGCGTTGAAATTACTGCAGGGGGCTTGGAGCAGTACTTC.

V usage is TRBV2 and J usage is TRBJ1-2, with 11 bases matching TRBD1. J gave up 7 bases and V 6 bases, and 10 bases lay outside the gene matches. This CDR3 is 15 amino acids long. Per germline, CDR1 SNHLY and CDR2 FYNNEI. Here the CDR3 reads CASSADRGPSGGYTF. In nucleotides, the CDR3 is TGTGCCAGCAGCGCGGACAGGGGGCCGTCGGGTGGCTACACCTTC.

In regard to this clonotype: The CDR3 carries no conserved terminal phenylalanine or tryptophan, so it likely arises from a read error. No DNA is shown, since the ends of the CDR3 on it are uncertain; the CDR3 is the one TCRdb lists. The rearrangement links TRBV28 to TRBJ2-6. Germline V CDR1 and CDR2: MDHEN, SYDVKM. The CDR3 is made up of 9 amino acids, end residues included. The CDR3 region is CASSLSRTS.

There are many counts of this clonotype. The chain has TRBV5-1 and TRBJ2-1; the D is unclear. The CDR3 has 12 residues. Per germline, CDR1 SGHRS and CDR2 YFSETQ. V was pared by 4 bases and J by 10 bases, with 12 bases between. The CDR3 DNA reads TGCGCCAGCAGCGCCCCCCCAGAAGAGCAGTTCTTC. Translating it yields CASSAPPEEQFF.

This clonotype was seen ten or more times. The V and J genes are TRBV9 and TRBJ2-3; D may match TRBD1 or TRBD2 (5 bases each). The CDR3 extends over 16 amino acids. Trimming stripped 0 bases from V and 1 base from J, with 12 bases between. Germline CDR1 SGDLS, CDR2 YYNGEE. CDR3 in amino acids: CASSVGTGRGTDTQYF. The CDR3 DNA reads TGTGCCAGCAGCGTAGGGACGGGACGTGGCACAGATACGCAGTATTTT.

On this clonotype itself: A much larger clonotype is one base distant, so this may be a read error. This chain links TRBV6-5 with TRBJ2-6; possible D gene TRBD1, 6 bases. V shed 7 bases and J shed 0 bases, with 10 bases lying between them. Germline loops: CDR1 MNHEY, CDR2 SVGAGI. This CDR3 contains 15 residues. Written as DNA, the CDR3 is TGTGCCAGCACCCTGGACAGCTCTGGGGCCAACGTCCTGACTTTC. The encoded protein is CASTLDSSGANVLTF.

The rearrangement uses TRBV5-1 and TRBJ1-1; 7 nucleotides match TRBD1. With 6 bases clipped from V and 3 bases from J, the junction kept 8 bases outside the gene matches. CDR3 length equals 14 residues. CDR1 SGHRS and CDR2 YFSETQ come from the germline V gene. CDR3 protein: CASTPAGGDTEAFF. CDR3 bases: TGCGCCAGCACCCCGGCAGGGGGGGACACTGAAGCTTTCTTT.

This clonotype came up a few times. Since a much larger clone is just one base distant, this may be a read error. The chain uses TRBV6-2 or TRBV6-3 and TRBJ2-7, with 8 bases aligning to TRBD1. This CDR3 has 14 residues. V trimming: 6 bases; J trimming: 4 bases; junction bases outside the gene matches: 8. Germline V gene sequence: CDR1 MNHEY, CDR2 SVGEGT. CDR3 DNA sequence: TGTGCCAGCAGCTACGGGACAGGACCGTACGAGCAGTACTTC. The encoded protein is CASSYGTGPYEQYF.

In this sample, this clonotype turned up a few times. The chain carries TRBV10-2 and TRBJ2-7; TRBD2 might be the D (5 bases). Trimming pared 3 bases from V and 5 bases from J, leaving 11 bases between. This CDR3 spans 13 amino acids. CDR1 is WSHSY and CDR2 is SAAADI in the germline V gene. CDR3 in amino acids: CASSDWRLNEQYF. The CDR3 DNA reads TGCGCCAGCAGTGATTGGAGACTAAACGAGCAGTACTTC.

The chain employs TRBV7-9 and TRBJ2-5, with D possibly being TRBD2 (5 bases). The CDR3 length is 19 residues. Germline lookup yields CDR1 SEHNR and CDR2 FQNEAQ (reference sequence). Trimming took 8 bases from V and 5 from J, leaving 33 bases between them. CDR3 bases: TGTGCCAGCCCACCCCCTTGGCCTAGCACAGACGGGCGTGAGGAGACCCAGTACTTC. Its translation is CASPPPWPSTDGREETQYF.

This clonotype showed up many times. The rearrangement uses TRBV5-4 and TRBJ2-3; tentatively, D is TRBD2 (6 bases). The CDR3 spans 15 residues. From germline, CDR1 is SGHNT and CDR2 YYREEE (reference sequence). V lost 0 bases and J 2 bases, leaving 10 bases between the germline ends. CDR3 DNA: TGTGCCAGCAGCTTGGACGGGGGATCCACAGATACGCAGTATTTT. As protein: CASSLDGGSTDTQYF.

In its sample, this clonotype was seen many times. This chain links TRBV6-6 with TRBJ2-5, with 10 bases fitting TRBD2. There are 16 residues in the CDR3. Losses at the gene ends were 4 bases for V and 0 bases for J; bases not matched to a gene: 5. Germline V lookup: CDR1 MNHNY, CDR2 SVGAGI (reference sequence). CDR3 residues: CASSSGTSAYQETQYF. In DNA form, the CDR3 reads TGTGCCAGCAGTTCCGGGACTAGCGCGTACCAAGAGACCCAGTACTTC.

This clonotype was counted at least ten times. The CDR3 DNA reads TGCGCCAGCAGCCTCCAAGGACAGAGGGCAAGGGAAAAACTGTTTTTT. It codes for CASSLQGQRAREKLFF. J is TRBJ1-4 and V is TRBV5-1; D perhaps matches TRBD1 (6 bases). The CDR3 sequence is 16 residues long. V lost 4 bases to trimming and J lost 8 bases, with 21 bases between them. Germline values: CDR1 SGHRS, CDR2 YFSETQ.

This clonotype was seen repeatedly, ten times or more. The chain links TRBV7-8 to TRBJ2-1, with 7 positions matching TRBD2. This CDR3 contains 16 residues. Germline lookup yields CDR1 SGHVS and CDR2 FQNEAQ. J gave up 0 bases and V 2 bases, and 4 bases lay outside the gene matches. The CDR3 DNA reads as TGTGCCAGCAGCTTACCCAGCGGGGTCTCCTACAATGAGCAGTTCTTC. It specifies CASSLPSGVSYNEQFF.